The source of this T cell receptor (beta chain) is a study of cytomegalovirus exposure and HLA in healthy donors. Study-wide results and limits: Accurate prediction of most subjects' HLA-A and HLA-B alleles from TCR beta sequences was reported. In an earlier analysis, most TCR beta V segments were productive about 87% or about 30% of the time.

V was cut by 0 bases and J by 10 bases, with 13 bases left in between. The CDR3 length is 14 residues. CDR1 is KGHSH, CDR2 LQKENI, per germline. On this clone itself: Its matching antigen is unknown.

13 Jbeta primers and 60 Vbeta primers were used for the PCR. Using immunoSEQ multiplex PCR, the repertoire was profiled, and TCRdb retains in-frame clones only, with some absent. In total, the table holds 55,000 to 75,000 clones. Sample: PBMCs. This receptor was identified in a male donor in good health and CMV-seronegative. This chain joins TRBV18 and TRBJ2-1; the D gene is possibly TRBD2 (6 bases). The CDR3: CASSPPNAGNEQFF. The CDR3 bases are TGTGCCAGCTCACCACCGAATGCGGGAAACGAGCAGTTCTTC.